The present entry profiles one T cell receptor (beta chain) with its context. Its specific antigen is unknown. No clone much larger than this one lies a single base away; base qualities are absent. Intraepithelial and lamina propria lymphocytes were isolated from graft specimens using dithiothreitol, EDTA incubations and collagenase D digestion. Bulk TCR-beta sequencing was performed on serial intestinal graft biopsy specimens collected as late as 600 days after transplant. This sample was included in a study of graft-versus-host responses after intestinal transplantation (dated by TCRdb to the early 2020s). Concerning the study at large: The transplants that recipients received were multivisceral, liver-intestinal, or isolated intestinal. Rather than being sequenced by the commercial service, samples from a few later patients were sequenced in-house on an Illumina MiSeq and processed with MiXCR. A peak of at least 4% donor T cells among recipient peripheral blood mononuclear cells was the definition used for donor T cell macrochimerism. Alloreactive clones were identified by sequencing pre-transplant mixed lymphocyte reaction products and comparing them with unstimulated pre-transplant donor and recipient T cells. Bulk TCR-beta CDR3 sequencing was used to track graft-versus-host and host-versus-graft alloreactive T cell clones in the graft, circulation and bone marrow after intestinal transplantation. The cohort enrolled 20 to 30 intestinal transplant recipients including one retransplant, and a few patients lacking pretransplant specimens were excluded. Every recipient was given anti-thymocyte globulin induction, followed by approximately 3 years of maintenance tacrolimus and steroids. What the authors observed across the whole study: GvH clones were detected in recipient bone marrow, and some of these GvH clones were observed earlier in ileal mucosa or blood, consistent with an intestinal mucosal origin. The relatively low number and heterogeneity of intestinal transplant patients limited the conclusions. In patients with donor T cell macrochimerism, the allografts had high GvH to HvG T cell clonal ratios. Early after transplant, peak levels of circulating GvH clones were found to be associated with declines in HvG clones.

The germline V gene specifies SGHRS as CDR1 and YFSETQ as CDR2. Ends trimmed: V by 8 bases, J by 0 bases; bases unmatched to a gene: 8. Counted from cysteine to phenylalanine, this CDR3 has 16 amino acids. Here the CDR3 DNA is all that survives: 48 bases in frame from base 1. Libraries were prepared through the immunoSEQ multiplex PCR assay. Adaptive Biotechnologies carried out high-throughput TCR-beta CDR3 sequencing of genomic DNA for most patients. Processing in the source paper ran as follows. Adaptive's ImmunoSEQ software was the source of the TCR sequencing data for roughly 19 patients, while a few other patients were processed with MiXCR and VDJtools. Because the origin of CDR3 nucleotide sequences shared between donor and recipient could not be assigned, those sequences were removed. To count as alloreactive, a clone needed at least 2-fold expansion over unstimulated cells and a minimum CFSE-low frequency of 0.002% (template counts) or 0.001% (read counts). Clones were considered mappable if detected in sequenced pre-transplant spleen, lymph node, or MLR CFSE-low populations of the donor or recipient. The cumulative frequency of alloreactive clones was calculated as a percentage of all sequences, weighted by copy number. TCRdb obtained this table from immuneACCESS and retained in-frame rearrangements with V and J assigned. These tables miss some clones; where compared with another copy, unresolved V genes account for less than half of the shortfall, and the remainder is unexplained. V and J calls and clone size follow that table, whereas D and trimming were derived from the DNA. The table for this sample lists more than 50,000 clones; under 90% of them were counted only once. The ten largest clones represent about 1.7% of the sample.

The sequence came from a human patient who received an intestinal transplant, so some T cells may come from the graft donor. The sequence joins TRBV5-1 to TRBJ2-2; 9 of the junction bases match TRBD1. The input for sequencing was ileum tissue, taken around 350 days after transplant. The CDR3 region reads CASSFRTGANTGELFF. In nucleotide form, the sequence is TGCGCCAGTTCATTTCGGACAGGGGCGAACACCGGGGAGCTGTTTTTT.